Reported below is one TCR beta chain. This sample was taken from a study of blood T cell repertoires in COVID-19. Turning to the study itself: Collection of acute and convalescent COVID-19 samples took place in the United States, Italy and Spain. In each case, the material was cDNA or gDNA derived from T cells, B-cell-depleted T cells, or PBMCs.

The V and J ends lost 0 bases and 7 bases respectively, with 13 bases between them. The CDR3 extends over 15 amino acids. From germline, CDR1 is SGHTA and CDR2 FQGNSA. In the original analysis: Amplified reference gene primers provided the basis for estimating nucleated cell counts. Assay used: immunoSEQ multiplex PCR; TCRdb lists only in-frame clones, some missing. V, J and clone size are those of that table, while D and trimming were read from the DNA. This sample has roughly 160,000 clones, with roughly 83% found just once. This clonotype originated in a woman aged 55-69 years with acute or convalescent COVID-19. The chain employs TRBV7-2 and TRBJ2-1, with D maybe TRBD1 (6 bases). Sample: peripheral blood. CDR3 protein: CASSLAWWGRNEQFF. The CDR3, as DNA: TGTGCCAGCAGCTTAGCGTGGTGGGGGCGGAATGAGCAGTTCTTC.